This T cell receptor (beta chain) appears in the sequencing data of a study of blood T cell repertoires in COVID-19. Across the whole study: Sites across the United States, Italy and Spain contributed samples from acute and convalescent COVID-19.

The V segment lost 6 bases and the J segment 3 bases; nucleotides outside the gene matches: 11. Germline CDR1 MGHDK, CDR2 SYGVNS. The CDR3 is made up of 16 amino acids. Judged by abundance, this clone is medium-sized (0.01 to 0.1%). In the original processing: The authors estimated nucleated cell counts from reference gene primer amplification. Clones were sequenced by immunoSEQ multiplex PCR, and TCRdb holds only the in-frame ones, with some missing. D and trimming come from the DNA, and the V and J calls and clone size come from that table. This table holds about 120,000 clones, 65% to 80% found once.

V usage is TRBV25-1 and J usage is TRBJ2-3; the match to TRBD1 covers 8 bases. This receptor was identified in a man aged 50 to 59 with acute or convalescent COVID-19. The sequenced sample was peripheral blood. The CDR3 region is CASSPRGRGFTDTQYF. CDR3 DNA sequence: TGTGCCAGCAGCCCCAGGGGGCGTGGGTTTACAGATACGCAGTATTTT. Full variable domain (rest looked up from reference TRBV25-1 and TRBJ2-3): EADIYQTPRYLVIGTGKKITLECSQTMGHDKMYWYQQDPGMELHLIHYSYGVNSTEKGDLSSESTVSRIRTEHFPLTLESARPSHTSQYLCASSPRGRGFTDTQYFGPGTRLTVL.